These 8 T cell receptor beta chains were sequenced from one sample in a study of memory CD8 T cells in hepatitis C reinfection. The assay was immunoSEQ multiplex PCR, and TCRdb's table has in-frame clones only and misses some. The sample includes approximately 51,000 clones, roughly nine tenths of them seen just once. Time point meaning: pre-reinfection, 55 to 20 weeks before reinfection detection. No in vitro expansion preceded TCR sequencing of the sorted cells. The source material was naive CD8+ T cells sorted from blood. Receptors were obtained from a man younger than 30 with hepatitis C virus infection.

This clone has just a few counts. J is TRBJ1-1 and V is TRBV19; a weak D match, TRBD1 (5 bases). Germline CDR1 is LNHDA and CDR2 is SQIVND (reference sequence). The CDR3 runs 13 residues. The ends were cut back, 5 bases at V and 2 bases at J, with 9 bases in the middle. This CDR3 reads CASSWGLNTEAFF. In DNA form, the CDR3 reads TGTGCCAGTAGTTGGGGCCTCAACACTGAAGCTTTCTTT.

A few counts support this clone. V gene TRBV7-6 combines with J gene TRBJ2-7, with D possibly being TRBD1 (6 bases). V lost 5 bases and J 3 bases, leaving 11 bases between the germline ends. The CDR3 extends over 13 amino acids. Germline assignment: CDR1 SGHVS and CDR2 FNYEAQ. The CDR3 sequence is CASSPIRGYEQYV. The CDR3 coding sequence is TGTGCCAGCAGCCCCATCAGGGGCTACGAGCAGTACGTC.

V and J are TRBV29-1 and TRBJ2-1; 7 bases are shared with TRBD1. Germline-derived CDR1 and CDR2 are SQVTM and ANQGSEA. The V gene end was trimmed by 1 base and the J gene end by 7 bases; junction bases not matched to a gene: 1. The CDR3 has 12 residues. The DNA of the CDR3 is TGCAGCGTTGAAGTGACAGGGAATGAGCAGTTCTTC. Translation: CSVEVTGNEQFF.

This chain links TRBV6-1 with TRBJ1-1; no clear D gene. V lost 2 bases and J lost 4, with 11 bases in between. Germline-derived CDR1 and CDR2 are MNHNS and SASEGT. The CDR3 runs 14 residues. Here the CDR3 reads CASSESPRGTEAFF. Written as DNA, the CDR3 is TGTGCCAGCAGTGAATCTCCCCGCGGCACTGAAGCTTTCTTT.

The rearrangement uses TRBV11-2 and TRBJ1-1; tentative D call: TRBD1 (5 bases). The V and J ends lost 1 base and 1 base respectively, with 7 bases between them. CDR1 and CDR2 (germline): SGHAT, FQNNGV. The CDR3 loop spans 14 amino acids. The CDR3 DNA sequence: TGTGCCAGCAGCTTAGCAGGGCCGAACACTGAAGCTTTCTTT. Its translation is CASSLAGPNTEAFF.

The rearrangement links TRBV5-5 to TRBJ2-3, with TRBD2 matching over 11 bases. The CDR3 loop spans 16 amino acids. Germline assignment: CDR1 SGHKS and CDR2 YYEKEE (reference sequence). V lost 4 bases and J lost 5; bases outside the gene matches: 9. The CDR3 DNA follows: TGTGCCAGCAGCCTCGGGACTAGCGGAGGAGGAGATACGCAGTATTTT. Protein: CASSLGTSGGGDTQYF.

The chain couples TRBV30 to TRBJ2-7; 8 bases map to TRBD1. The germline V gene encodes CDR1 GTSNPN and CDR2 SVGIG (reference sequence). The CDR3 contains 15 residues. The J segment lost 1 base and the V segment lost 1 base, leaving 6 bases of the junction unmatched. The CDR3, as DNA: TGTGCCTGGAGTGGACAGGGGCCTAGTTCCTACGAGCAGTACGTC. It is translated as CAWSGQGPSSYEQYV.

This chain links TRBV13 with TRBJ2-7; 11 bases line up with TRBD2. Unmatched junction bases numbered 4, after V lost 3 bases and J lost 6 bases. The CDR3 consists of 14 residues. The germline V gene has CDR1 PRHDT and CDR2 FYEKMQ (reference sequence). CDR3 bases: TGTGCCAGCAGCTTCCTAGCGGGAGGAAGCGAGCAGTACTTC. Translation gives CASSFLAGGSEQYF.